Presented here are 24 T cell receptor beta chains from one specimen sequenced in a study of beta chain features in type 1 diabetes. Every bit of the isolated RNA underwent reverse transcription, so sequencing read expressed TCRB transcripts. This table comes from immunoSEQ multiplex PCR, and its TCRdb copy is limited to in-frame clones, with some not included. The sample has fewer than 250,000 clones, 68% seen once. Sequenced: naive CD4+ T cells from blood. These receptors came from a man younger than 40 in good health.

V and J are TRBV30 and TRBJ2-7, with 8 bases aligning to TRBD1. Germline CDR1 is GTSNPN and CDR2 is SVGIG (reference sequence). The V segment lost 2 bases and the J segment 0 bases; nucleotides outside the gene matches: 6. This CDR3 region has 15 residues. The CDR3 sequence: CAWSSGTGSSYEQYF. DNA of the CDR3: TGTGCCTGGAGTTCGGGGACAGGTAGCTCCTACGAGCAGTACTTC.

The rearrangement joins TRBV29-1 to TRBJ2-1, with TRBD2 matching over 13 bases. V gave up 6 bases and J gave up 0 bases; unmatched junction bases: 14. CDR3 length: 19 residues. Germline V gene lookup returns CDR1 SQVTM and CDR2 ANQGSEA. DNA for the CDR3: TGCAGCGTGGGAGGGGGACTAGCGGGATTCTGGGGCTCCTACAATGAGCAGTTCTTC. It specifies CSVGGGLAGFWGSYNEQFF.

The chain recombines TRBV2 with TRBJ2-2; tentative D call: TRBD1 (5 bases). CDR1 and CDR2 (germline): SNHLY, FYNNEI. The CDR3 covers 16 residues. The V gene lost 2 bases and the J gene lost 0 bases, with 10 bases spanning the gap. CDR3 residues: CASSELGRANTGELFF. The DNA for the CDR3 is TGTGCCAGCAGTGAACTCGGCAGGGCGAACACCGGGGAGCTGTTTTTT. The full variable domain, rest sourced from reference TRBV2 and TRBJ2-2, is EPEVTQTPSHQVTQMGQEVILRCVPISNHLYFYWYRQILGQKVEFLVSFYNNEISEKSEIFDDQFSVERPDGSNFTLKIRSTKLEDSAMYFCASSELGRANTGELFFGEGSRLTVL.

J is TRBJ2-1 and V is TRBV2; D possibly corresponds to TRBD1 (5 bases). Trimming removed 3 bases from V and 0 bases from J, with 12 bases in between. Germline-derived CDR1 and CDR2 are SNHLY and FYNNEI. The CDR3 contains 16 residues. The CDR3 loop is CASSDVLRGSYNEQFF. The CDR3 region has the DNA TGTGCCAGCAGTGATGTCCTAAGGGGCTCCTACAATGAGCAGTTCTTC. Based on the CDR3 plus reference TRBV2 and TRBJ2-1, the full variable domain is EPEVTQTPSHQVTQMGQEVILRCVPISNHLYFYWYRQILGQKVEFLVSFYNNEISEKSEIFDDQFSVERPDGSNFTLKIRSTKLEDSAMYFCASSDVLRGSYNEQFFGPGTRLTVL.

V usage is TRBV4-3 and J usage is TRBJ2-3; a possible D gene is TRBD2 (6 bases). The CDR3 spans 15 residues. CDR1 and CDR2 (germline): LGHNA, YSLEER. V was clipped by 1 base and J by 1 base, with 9 bases between them. Here the CDR3 reads CASSQGQRGTDTQYF. The CDR3 bases are TGCGCCAGCAGCCAAGGGCAGCGGGGCACAGATACGCAGTATTTT.

V gene TRBV5-1 combines with J gene TRBJ1-1; weak D call: TRBD1 (6 bases). This CDR3 region has 11 residues. V shed 6 bases and J shed 5 bases, with 8 bases lying between them. The V gene's germline CDR1 is SGHRS and CDR2 YFSETQ. CDR3 residues: CASTQGTEAFF. DNA for the CDR3: TGCGCCAGCACTCAGGGGACTGAAGCTTTCTTT.

This clone was detected a few times. The chain uses TRBV6-4 and TRBJ2-1; the match to TRBD2 covers 10 bases. The ends lost 3 bases at V and 8 bases at J; junction bases unmatched: 10. The length of the CDR3 is 16 residues. The germline gives CDR1 MRHNA, CDR2 SNTAGT. DNA of the CDR3: TGTGCCAGCAGTGAAAAAGGAGCGGGAGGGTTCGATGAGCAGTTCTTC. Translated, it gives CASSEKGAGGFDEQFF.

V is TRBV14 and J is TRBJ2-6; 8 bases align to TRBD1. CDR3 length: 18 residues. V shed 3 bases and J 0 bases; nucleotides not matched to a gene: 7. The germline V gene encodes CDR1 SGHDN and CDR2 FVKESK. CDR3 residues: CASSHGTGSYSGANVLTF. The CDR3 DNA sequence: TGTGCCAGCAGCCACGGGACAGGTTCCTACTCTGGGGCCAACGTCCTGACTTTC.

This chain connects TRBV10-3 to TRBJ1-3; 7 bases are shared with TRBD1. The CDR3 is made up of 14 amino acids. Germline V lookup: CDR1 ENHRY, CDR2 SYGVKD. Unmatched junction bases numbered 11, after V lost 11 bases and J lost 4 bases. CDR3 coding DNA: TGTGCCTCCGGCGTACAGGGGAAGGGAAACACCATATATTTT. Its protein is CASGVQGKGNTIYF.

The V and J genes are TRBV30 and TRBJ2-2; 7 bases agree with TRBD1. V lost 6 bases, J lost 6 bases, and 7 bases stayed unmatched. CDR1 GTSNPN and CDR2 SVGIG come from the germline V gene (reference sequence). The CDR3 is 13 amino acids. CDR3 protein: CACRGQAAGELFF. The DNA of the CDR3 is TGTGCCTGCCGCGGACAGGCCGCCGGGGAGCTGTTTTTT.

The rearrangement joins TRBV5-1 to TRBJ2-1; D possibly corresponds to TRBD1 (6 bases). CDR3 length: 13 residues. Trimming took off 5 bases at V and 9 bases at J, with 15 bases between the two ends. The germline V gene has CDR1 SGHRS and CDR2 YFSETQ. The CDR3 region is CASRRTGQAEQFF. CDR3 DNA: TGCGCCAGCAGACGCACAGGGCAGGCTGAGCAGTTCTTC.

CDR3 nucleotide sequence: TGTGCCAGCGCGCCGGGACATGGTCTGGCTCGTCAAGAGACCCAGTACTTC. It codes for CASAPGHGLARQETQYF. The chain recombines TRBV25-1 with TRBJ2-5, with D possibly being TRBD1 (6 bases). Germline CDR1 MGHDK, CDR2 SYGVNS. The CDR3 is made up of 17 amino acids. Trimming removed 8 bases from V and 2 bases from J, with 24 bases in between. The full variable domain, its missing parts supplied by reference TRBV25-1 and TRBJ2-5, is EADIYQTPRYLVIGTGKKITLECSQTMGHDKMYWYQQDPGMELHLIHYSYGVNSTEKGDLSSESTVSRIRTEHFPLTLESARPSHTSQYLCASAPGHGLARQETQYFGPGTRLLVL.

The chain combines TRBV2 with TRBJ2-2; the D gene is possibly TRBD1 (5 bases). CDR3 size: 14 residues. V was shortened by 7 bases and J by 3 bases, with 12 bases between the two germline ends. From germline, CDR1 is SNHLY and CDR2 FYNNEI. CDR3 in amino acids: CASTGQLDTGELFF. The CDR3 coding sequence is TGTGCCAGCACCGGACAACTCGACACCGGGGAGCTGTTTTTT.

This clone occurred once. The chain recombines TRBV4-3 with TRBJ2-7; TRBD2 matches at 11 bases. Germline lookup yields CDR1 LGHNA and CDR2 YSLEER. The CDR3 contains 15 residues. V lost 3 bases to trimming and J lost 3 bases; unmatched junction nucleotides: 4. CDR3 region: CASSHMGLADYEQYF. Written as DNA, the CDR3 is TGCGCCAGCAGCCACATGGGACTAGCGGACTACGAGCAGTACTTC.

The chain couples TRBV29-1 to TRBJ2-3; tentatively, D is TRBD1 (6 bases). The ends were cut back, 4 bases at V and 0 bases at J, with 8 bases in the middle. Germline V lookup: CDR1 SQVTM, CDR2 ANQGSEA. This CDR3 comprises 13 residues. The CDR3 bases are TGCAGCGTTGTCGGACAGAGCACAGATACGCAGTATTTT. The encoded protein is CSVVGQSTDTQYF.

The chain recombines TRBV5-1 with TRBJ2-7; 7 bases line up with TRBD1. CDR3 size: 13 residues. Germline V gives CDR1 SGHRS, CDR2 YFSETQ. J was trimmed by 7 bases and V by 0 bases; bases with no gene match: 4. For the CDR3, the DNA is TGCGCCAGCAGCTTGGGGGACAGCCAGGAGCAGTACTTC. As protein: CASSLGDSQEQYF.

The chain uses TRBV29-1 and TRBJ2-1; 10 bases map to TRBD2. V trimming: 8 bases; J trimming: 4 bases; junction bases outside the gene matches: 8. Per germline, CDR1 SQVTM and CDR2 ANQGSEA. The CDR3 has 14 residues. CDR3 DNA: TGCAGCCTTGGCAAGCGGGAGGGTTACAATGAGCAGTTCTTC. It specifies CSLGKREGYNEQFF.

Regarding this clone: This same CDR3 is encoded by further DNA sequences in the sample. The rearrangement joins TRBV29-1 to TRBJ2-3, with 8 bases matching TRBD2. Looked up from germline, CDR1 is SQVTM and CDR2 is ANQGSEA. After removal of 3 bases from V and 6 bases from J, the junction contained 2 bases not matched to a gene. There are 12 residues in the CDR3. The chain's CDR3 is CSVEPGGDTQYF. The CDR3 nucleotides are TGCAGCGTTGAGCCGGGGGGGGATACGCAGTATTTT.

The chain has TRBV5-1 and TRBJ2-1; D possibly corresponds to TRBD1 (6 bases). Between the trimmed V and J ends, which lost 6 bases and 3 bases, there was a span of 16 bases. Germline V gives CDR1 SGHRS, CDR2 YFSETQ. This CDR3 region has 15 residues. CDR3 DNA sequence: TGCGCCAGCAACCCAGGGGCAGGTTACTACAATGAGCAGTTCTTC. As protein: CASNPGAGYYNEQFF.

Concerning this clone: Distinct nucleotide sequences in the sample also encode this CDR3. J is TRBJ2-7 and V is TRBV5-1; a weak D match, TRBD1 (6 bases). Germline CDR1 reads SGHRS; CDR2 reads YFSETQ. The CDR3 covers 14 residues. The germline V and J ends were trimmed by 5 bases and 1 base, with 13 bases remaining between them. This CDR3 reads CASRMTGDSYEQYF. The CDR3 DNA is TGCGCCAGCAGGATGACAGGTGATTCCTACGAGCAGTACTTC.

This rearrangement joins TRBV20-1 to TRBJ2-3; D is unresolved. CDR1 and CDR2 (germline): DFQATT, SNEGSKA (reference sequence). The CDR3 is 10 amino acids. V lost 5 bases and J lost 6, with 6 bases in between. Here the CDR3 DNA reads TGCAGTGCTTCCCGTGATACGCAGTATTTT. Protein product: CSASRDTQYF.

V is TRBV2 and J is TRBJ2-1; a weak D match, TRBD1 (6 bases). The CDR3 consists of 14 residues. V was clipped by 6 bases and J by 7 bases, with 16 bases between them. Germline CDR1 reads SNHLY; CDR2 reads FYNNEI. The CDR3 sequence is CASRGTKGPNEQFF. In nucleotides, the CDR3 is TGTGCCAGCAGAGGGACAAAAGGCCCAAATGAGCAGTTCTTC.

The V and J genes are TRBV25-1 and TRBJ2-1, with 9 bases lining up with TRBD2. V trimming: 0 bases; J trimming: 9 bases; junction bases outside the gene matches: 3. This CDR3 spans 14 amino acids. Per the germline V gene, CDR1 is MGHDK and CDR2 is SYGVNS. The CDR3 sequence is CASSEYSGRPEQFF. In nucleotides, the CDR3 is TGTGCCAGCAGTGAATATAGCGGGAGACCTGAGCAGTTCTTC.

This chain uses TRBV30 with TRBJ2-1; TRBD2 aligns across 10 bases. V was pared by 0 bases and J by 2 bases, with 4 bases of the junction left unmatched. The CDR3 runs 16 residues. Germline assignment: CDR1 GTSNPN and CDR2 SVGIG (reference sequence). The CDR3 DNA follows: TGTGCCTGGAGTGTAAATAGCGGGAGGACCTACAATGAGCAGTTCTTC. Translated, it gives CAWSVNSGRTYNEQFF.